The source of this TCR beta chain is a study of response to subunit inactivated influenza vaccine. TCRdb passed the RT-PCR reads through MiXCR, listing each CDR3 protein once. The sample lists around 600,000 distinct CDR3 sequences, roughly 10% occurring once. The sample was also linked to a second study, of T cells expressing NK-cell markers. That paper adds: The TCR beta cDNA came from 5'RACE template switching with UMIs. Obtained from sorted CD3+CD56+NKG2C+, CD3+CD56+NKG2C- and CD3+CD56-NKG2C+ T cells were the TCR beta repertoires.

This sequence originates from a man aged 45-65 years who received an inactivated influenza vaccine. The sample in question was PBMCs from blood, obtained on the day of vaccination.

This chain's CDR3 is CASSYSRDRGNTEAFF. CDR3 nucleotide sequence: TGTGCCAGCAGTTACTCCCGGGACAGGGGAAACACTGAAGCTTTCTTT. The chain links TRBV6-5 to TRBJ1-1, with TRBD1 identical over 10 bases. The trim removed 0 bases at V and 2 bases at J, leaving 3 bases unmatched. The CDR3 loop spans 16 amino acids. The V gene's germline CDR1 is MNHEY and CDR2 SVGAGI.